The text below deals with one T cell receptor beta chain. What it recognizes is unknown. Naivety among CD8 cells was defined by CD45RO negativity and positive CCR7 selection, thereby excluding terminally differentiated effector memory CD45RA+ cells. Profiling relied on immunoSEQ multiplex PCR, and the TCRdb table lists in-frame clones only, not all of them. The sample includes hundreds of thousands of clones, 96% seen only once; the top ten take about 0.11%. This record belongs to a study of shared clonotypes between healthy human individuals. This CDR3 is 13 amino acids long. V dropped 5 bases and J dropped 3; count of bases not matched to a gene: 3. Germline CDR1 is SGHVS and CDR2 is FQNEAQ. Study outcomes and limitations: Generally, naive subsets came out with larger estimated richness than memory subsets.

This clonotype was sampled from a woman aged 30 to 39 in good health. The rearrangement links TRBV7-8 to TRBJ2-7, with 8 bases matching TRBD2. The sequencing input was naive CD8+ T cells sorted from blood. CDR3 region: CASSTSGSYEQYF. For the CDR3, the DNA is TGTGCCAGCAGCACTAGCGGAAGCTACGAGCAGTACTTC.